What follows are 25 T cell receptor beta chains derived from one specimen sequenced in a study of T cells after yellow fever vaccination. TCRdb re-called the 5' RACE reads with MiXCR, one entry per CDR3 protein. Here the sample spans more than 35,000 distinct CDR3 sequences, about 6.8% being singletons. Material: CD8+ T cells not binding an NS4B(214-222) dextramer, sorted from PBMCs, obtained 45 days after the yellow fever booster vaccination. All receptors derive from a man aged 25-45 years who received the YFV17D yellow fever vaccine.

This clonotype was found a few times. Here the CDR3 reads CASTQTGGSTDTQYF. In DNA form, the CDR3 reads TGTGCCAGCACCCAGACAGGAGGGAGCACAGATACGCAGTATTTT. The genes are TRBV28 and TRBJ2-3; TRBD1 or TRBD2 may be the D gene (6 bases each). CDR3 size: 15 residues. CDR1 is MDHEN, CDR2 SYDVKM, per germline. Deletions cut 7 bases from V and 0 bases from J, with 14 bases between.

There are many counts of this clonotype. V is TRBV28 and J is TRBJ2-1; TRBD2 matches 13 bases. Germline loops: CDR1 MDHEN, CDR2 SYDVKM. The CDR3 is made up of 23 amino acids. V gave up 5 bases and J gave up 4 bases; unmatched junction bases: 26. The CDR3 loop is CASSPNRGRGTSGETPIYNEQFF. CDR3 sequence (DNA): TGTGCCAGCAGTCCCAACAGGGGGCGTGGGACTAGCGGGGAAACCCCTATTTACAATGAGCAGTTCTTC.

In its sample, this clonotype was seen many times. This chain joins TRBV6-5 and TRBJ2-7; 7 bases match TRBD2. Germline loops: CDR1 MNHEY, CDR2 SVGAGI. CDR3 length: 16 amino acids. Trimming cost V 7 bases and J 3 bases; bases outside gene matches: 15. The CDR3 reads CASTFLTAGRNYEQYF. The CDR3 DNA sequence: TGTGCCAGCACTTTCCTGACAGCGGGGAGGAACTACGAGCAGTACTTC.

This clonotype was recorded a few times. The chain has TRBV11-2 and TRBJ2-4; TRBD2 matches at 7 bases. CDR1 is SGHAT, CDR2 FQNNGV, per germline. The CDR3 extends over 15 amino acids. Unmatched junction bases numbered 13, after V lost 5 bases and J lost 9 bases. The CDR3 DNA sequence: TGTGCCAGCAGCCCCCGGGAGGCACTGAAGGGCATTCAGTACTTC. Translated, it gives CASSPREALKGIQYF.

The table lists this clonotype with many counts. This chain joins TRBV9 and TRBJ2-2; 8 nucleotides line up with TRBD1. The CDR3 has 13 residues. Germline V gene lookup returns CDR1 SGDLS and CDR2 YYNGEE. Trimming took 3 bases from V and 6 from J; bases not matched to a gene: 1. The CDR3 loop reads CASSAQGAGELFF. The CDR3 DNA reads TGTGCCAGCAGCGCACAGGGGGCCGGGGAGCTGTTTTTT.

Many counts were recorded for this clonotype. This chain connects TRBV11-1 to TRBJ2-1; 7 bases map to TRBD2. The germline V gene has CDR1 SGHAT and CDR2 FQDESV (reference sequence). The ends lost 0 bases at V and 0 bases at J; junction bases unmatched: 8. This CDR3 is 18 amino acids long. This chain's CDR3 is CASSLAMSGTTSYNEQFF. In DNA, the CDR3 is TGTGCCAGCAGCTTAGCTATGTCTGGGACTACCTCCTACAATGAGCAGTTCTTC.

This clonotype has only one observation. This may stem from a read error, because a much larger clone lies one nucleotide away. This sequence joins TRBV28 and TRBJ2-5; the D gene is possibly TRBD1 (6 bases). Germline V gene data show CDR1 as MDHEN and CDR2 as SYDVKM. The CDR3 is 16 amino acids. Deletions cut 7 bases from V and 5 bases from J, with 23 bases between. The CDR3 DNA reads as TGTGCCAGCATCAGGGTGGGGGCCAGTAATCGGGAGACCCAGTACTTC. It encodes CASIRVGASNRETQYF.

This clonotype was seen repeatedly, ten times or more. The rearrangement joins TRBV29-1 to TRBJ2-2, with D perhaps matching TRBD2 (6 bases). The CDR3 is made up of 14 amino acids. The germline gives CDR1 SQVTM, CDR2 ANQGSEA. The V gene lost 7 bases and the J gene lost 4 bases, with 16 bases spanning the gap. The CDR3 reads CSAAGLTGTGELFF. CDR3 in DNA: TGCAGCGCCGCGGGATTAACGGGCACCGGGGAGCTGTTTTTT.

This clonotype was picked up many times. The V gene is TRBV2, the J gene TRBJ2-5, with 8 bases aligning to TRBD1. CDR1 and CDR2 from the germline V gene are SNHLY and FYNNEI. This CDR3 contains 13 residues. V lost 8 bases to trimming and J lost 3 bases; unmatched junction nucleotides: 5. CDR3 nucleotide sequence: TGTGCCAGCGACCGGGACAGGAAAGAGACCCAGTACTTC. Residues: CASDRDRKETQYF.

This clonotype was seen many times. The chain joins TRBV7-9 to TRBJ2-5, with 8 nucleotides matching TRBD1. Germline assignment: CDR1 SEHNR and CDR2 FQNEAQ (reference sequence). V trimming: 5 bases; J trimming: 2 bases; junction bases outside the gene matches: 7. The CDR3 consists of 15 residues. In nucleotides, the CDR3 is TGTGCCAGCAGCCCCGAAGGGACAGGTCAAGAGACCCAGTACTTC. Translation: CASSPEGTGQETQYF.

V and J are TRBV27 and TRBJ1-2; tentative D call: TRBD1 (5 bases). Germline CDR1 is MNHEY and CDR2 is SMNVEV (reference sequence). The CDR3 length is 12 residues. Trimming removed 7 bases at V and 3 bases at J, with 9 bases between. The CDR3 DNA sequence: TGTGCCAGCAAGGGGCAGGACTATGGCTACACCTTC. Translating gives CASKGQDYGYTF.

This clonotype showed up many times. The V and J genes are TRBV12-3 or TRBV12-4 and TRBJ2-1; D call uncertain. Deletions cut 5 bases from V and 0 bases from J, with 14 bases between. The CDR3 covers 16 residues. The CDR3 DNA reads TGTGCCAGCAGTGACGACCCTAGGAGCTCCTACAATGAGCAGTTCTTC. Protein: CASSDDPRSSYNEQFF.

There are many counts of this clonotype. The genes are TRBV4-3 and TRBJ2-1; TRBD2 matches 11 bases. From germline, CDR1 is LGHNA and CDR2 YSLEER. CDR3 length: 15 residues. V lost 2 bases and J lost 6; bases outside the gene matches: 3. As DNA, the CDR3 is TGCGCCAGCAGCCAACCCGGGACTAGCGGCAATGAGCAGTTCTTC. Translated: CASSQPGTSGNEQFF.

This clonotype was seen repeatedly, ten times or more. The chain uses TRBV12-3 or TRBV12-4 and TRBJ2-5; 9 bases are a match to TRBD1. V was pared by 3 bases and J by 5 bases, with 7 bases of the junction left unmatched. CDR3 size: 15 residues. CDR3 region: CASSLRTGVTETQYF. The DNA of the CDR3 is TGTGCCAGCAGTTTGCGGACAGGGGTTACCGAGACCCAGTACTTC.

This clonotype was counted many times. This chain connects TRBV28 to TRBJ1-4, with D hard to call. Germline V lookup: CDR1 MDHEN, CDR2 SYDVKM. Trimming removed 3 bases from V and 7 bases from J, with 15 bases in between. This CDR3 has 15 amino acids. Here the CDR3 reads CASSFSRAGSEKLFF. The DNA of the CDR3 is TGTGCCAGCAGTTTCTCCCGGGCCGGTAGTGAAAAACTGTTTTTT.

In this sample, this clonotype turned up many times. The J gene is TRBJ2-2, the V gene TRBV18, with D possibly being TRBD1 or TRBD2 (6 bases each). This CDR3 contains 18 residues. Germline CDR1 is KGHSH and CDR2 is LQKENI. V was shortened by 0 bases and J by 8 bases, with 22 bases between the two germline ends. This CDR3 reads CASSPPSGGTNPTGELFF. CDR3 nucleotides: TGTGCCAGCTCACCACCTTCTGGCGGGACAAATCCCACGGGGGAGCTGTTTTTT.

This clonotype was picked up many times. The junction departs from germline at one end; a sequencing error may be responsible. V and J are TRBV29-1 and TRBJ1-1, with D uncertain. The CDR3 totals 11 residues. CDR1 is SQVTM, CDR2 ANQGSEA, per germline. CDR3 protein: CSVSIQSDAFF. Written as DNA, the CDR3 is TGCAGCGTTAGTATTCAGTCTGACGCTTTCTTT.

Of note for this clonotype: This may be a read error, as it is one base from a much larger clone. It is likely a read error, because the conserved phenylalanine at the end of the CDR3 is missing. The chain has TRBV12-3 or TRBV12-4 and TRBJ2-5, with D tentatively TRBD2 (5 bases). V gave up 1 base and J gave up 5 bases, with 8 bases separating them. The CDR3 spans 13 residues. CDR3 protein: CASSLGGAETQYL. CDR3 bases: TGTGCCAGCAGTTTAGGGGGAGCTGAGACCCAGTACTTA.

The table lists this clonotype with many counts. The V call is TRBV29-1, the J call TRBJ2-2; maybe TRBD2 (5 bases). Deletions cut 3 bases from V and 2 bases from J, with 7 bases between. The CDR3 is 13 amino acids. CDR1 SQVTM and CDR2 ANQGSEA come from the germline V gene. CDR3 DNA: TGCAGCGTTGAGGCTAGCAACACCGGGGAGCTGTTTTTT. It encodes CSVEASNTGELFF.

This clonotype was counted many times. The V call is TRBV20-1, the J call TRBJ2-7; 7 nucleotides align to TRBD2. Per germline, CDR1 DFQATT and CDR2 SNEGSKA (reference sequence). This CDR3 spans 12 amino acids. CDR3 DNA sequence: TGCACCGCGGGGGTCAACTCCTACGAGCAGTACTTC. Its translation is CTAGVNSYEQYF.

This clonotype was counted only a few times. The chain has TRBV27 and TRBJ2-3; a possible D gene is TRBD1 (6 bases). In germline, CDR1 is MNHEY, CDR2 SMNVEV (reference sequence). Trimming took 3 bases from V and 6 from J, leaving 13 bases between them. This CDR3 is built from 14 residues. As DNA, the CDR3 is TGTGCCAGCAGTTTCGCTCAGGGGCAGGATACGCAGTATTTT. It is translated as CASSFAQGQDTQYF.

The CDR3 sequence: CSARVSGRHLYEQYF. The CDR3 region has the DNA TGCAGTGCTAGAGTAAGCGGGAGGCACCTCTACGAGCAGTACTTC. The V call is TRBV20-1, the J call TRBJ2-7; 9 nucleotides align to TRBD2. Germline V gene sequence: CDR1 DFQATT, CDR2 SNEGSKA (reference sequence). The CDR3 sequence is 15 residues long. V dropped 1 base and J dropped 3; count of bases not matched to a gene: 7.

This clonotype came up many times. The chain uses TRBV6-1 and TRBJ2-7, with 8 positions matching TRBD2. Germline lookup yields CDR1 MNHNS and CDR2 SASEGT. This CDR3 comprises 11 residues. After removal of 9 bases from V and 4 bases from J, the junction contained 2 bases not matched to a gene. In nucleotides, the CDR3 is TGTGCCAGTGGCGGGGGGTACGAGCAGTACTTC. Its protein product is CASGGGYEQYF.

Many counts were recorded for this clonotype. The rearrangement joins TRBV6-6 to TRBJ1-2; D is unresolved. Germline V gives CDR1 MNHNY, CDR2 SVGAGI (reference sequence). The germline V and J ends were trimmed by 4 bases and 8 bases, with 14 bases remaining between them. This CDR3 contains 13 residues. CDR3 nucleotides: TGTGCCAGCAGTTCCGGCTCCTGGGGAGGCTACACCTTC. This sequence encodes CASSSGSWGGYTF.

The chain employs TRBV4-3 and TRBJ2-3; 7 bases map to TRBD2. This CDR3 has 17 amino acids. The germline V gene has CDR1 LGHNA and CDR2 YSLEER. The trim removed 0 bases at V and 4 bases at J, leaving 10 bases unmatched. CDR3 sequence (DNA): TGCGCCAGCAGCCAAGAACCGGCGGGAGTAGTGTCAGATACGCAGTATTTT. Translation: CASSQEPAGVVSDTQYF.